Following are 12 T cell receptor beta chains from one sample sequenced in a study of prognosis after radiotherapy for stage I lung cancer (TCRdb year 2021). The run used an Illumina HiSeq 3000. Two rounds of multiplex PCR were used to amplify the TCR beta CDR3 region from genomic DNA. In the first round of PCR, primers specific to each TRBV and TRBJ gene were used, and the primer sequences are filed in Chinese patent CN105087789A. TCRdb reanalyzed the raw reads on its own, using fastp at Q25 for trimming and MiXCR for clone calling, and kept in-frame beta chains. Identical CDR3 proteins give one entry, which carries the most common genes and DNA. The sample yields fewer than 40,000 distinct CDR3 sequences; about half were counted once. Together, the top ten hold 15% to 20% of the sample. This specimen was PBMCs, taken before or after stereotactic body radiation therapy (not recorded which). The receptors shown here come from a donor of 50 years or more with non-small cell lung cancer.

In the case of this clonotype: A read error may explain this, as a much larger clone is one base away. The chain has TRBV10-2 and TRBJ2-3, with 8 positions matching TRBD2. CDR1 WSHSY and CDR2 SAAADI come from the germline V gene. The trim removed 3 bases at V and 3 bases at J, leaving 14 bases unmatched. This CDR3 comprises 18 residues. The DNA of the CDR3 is TGCGCCAGCAGTGACCCCTTCTCGGATAGCGGGATGACAGATACGCAGTATTTT. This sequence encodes CASSDPFSDSGMTDTQYF.

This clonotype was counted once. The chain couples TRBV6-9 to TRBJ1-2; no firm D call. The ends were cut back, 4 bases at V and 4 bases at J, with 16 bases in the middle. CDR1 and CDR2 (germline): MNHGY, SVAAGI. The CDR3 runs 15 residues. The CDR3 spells CASSFLTWATYGYTF. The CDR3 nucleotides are TGTGCCAGCAGTTTTTTAACATGGGCCACCTATGGCTACACCTTC.

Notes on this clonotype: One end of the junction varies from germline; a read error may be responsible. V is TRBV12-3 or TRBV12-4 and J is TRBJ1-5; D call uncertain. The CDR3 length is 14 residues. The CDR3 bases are TGTGTCAGCAGTTTGAGCACACGAAATCAGCCCCATCATTTT. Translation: CVSSLSTRNQPHHF.

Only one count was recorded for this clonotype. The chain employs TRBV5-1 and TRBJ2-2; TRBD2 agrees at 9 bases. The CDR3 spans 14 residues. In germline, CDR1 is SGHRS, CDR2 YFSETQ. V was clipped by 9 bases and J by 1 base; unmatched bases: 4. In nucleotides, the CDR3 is TGCGCCACCAGACTAGCGGTGAACACCGGGGAGCTGTTTTTT. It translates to CATRLAVNTGELFF.

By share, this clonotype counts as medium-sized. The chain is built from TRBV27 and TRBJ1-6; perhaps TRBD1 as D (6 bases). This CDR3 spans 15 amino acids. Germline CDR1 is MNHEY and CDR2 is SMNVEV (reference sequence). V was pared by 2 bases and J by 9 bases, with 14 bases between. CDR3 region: CASSLKRGGGSPLHF. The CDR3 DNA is TGTGCCAGCAGTTTAAAACGGGGAGGGGGTTCACCCCTCCACTTT.

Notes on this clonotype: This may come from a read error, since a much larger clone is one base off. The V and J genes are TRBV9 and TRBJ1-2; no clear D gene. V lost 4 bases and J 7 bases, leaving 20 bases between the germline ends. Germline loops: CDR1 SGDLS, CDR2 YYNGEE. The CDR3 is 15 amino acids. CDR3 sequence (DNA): TGTGCCAGCAGCTGGTCCTCCCGGGTCTCATTTGGCTACACCTTC. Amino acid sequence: CASSWSSRVSFGYTF.

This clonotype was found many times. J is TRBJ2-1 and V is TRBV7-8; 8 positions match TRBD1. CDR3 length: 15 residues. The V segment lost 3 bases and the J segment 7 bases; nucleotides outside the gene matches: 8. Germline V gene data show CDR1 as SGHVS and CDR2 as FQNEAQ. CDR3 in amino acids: CASSFRGHSNNEQFF. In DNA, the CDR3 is TGTGCCAGCAGCTTCAGGGGGCATTCGAATAATGAGCAGTTCTTC. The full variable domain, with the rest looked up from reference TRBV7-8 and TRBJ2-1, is GAGVSQSPRYKVAKRGQDVALRCDPISGHVSLFWYQQALGQGPEFLTYFQNEAQLDKSGLPSDRFFAERPEGSVSTLKIQRTQQEDSAVYLCASSFRGHSNNEQFFGPGTRLTVL.

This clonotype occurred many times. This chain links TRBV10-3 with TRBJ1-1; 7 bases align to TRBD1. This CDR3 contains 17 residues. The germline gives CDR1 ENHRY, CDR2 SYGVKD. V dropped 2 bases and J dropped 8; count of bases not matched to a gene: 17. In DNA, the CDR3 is TGTGCCATCAGTGAGGGGACAGACGGCGGGGGACGGACAGAAGCTTTCTTT. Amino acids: CAISEGTDGGGRTEAFF.

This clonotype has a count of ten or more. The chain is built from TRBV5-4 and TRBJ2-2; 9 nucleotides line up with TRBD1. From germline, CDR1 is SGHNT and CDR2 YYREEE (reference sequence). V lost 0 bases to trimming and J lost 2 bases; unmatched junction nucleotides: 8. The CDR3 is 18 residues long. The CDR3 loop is CASSLGVRQGGNTGELFF. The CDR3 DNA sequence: TGTGCCAGCAGCTTGGGGGTCCGACAGGGGGGTAACACCGGGGAGCTGTTTTTT.

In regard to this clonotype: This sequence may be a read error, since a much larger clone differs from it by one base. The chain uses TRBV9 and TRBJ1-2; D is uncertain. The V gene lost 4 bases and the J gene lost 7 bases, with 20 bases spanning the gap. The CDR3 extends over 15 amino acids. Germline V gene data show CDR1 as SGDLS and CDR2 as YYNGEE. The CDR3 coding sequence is TGTGCCAGCAGCTGGTCCTCCCGGTGCTCATTTGGCTACACCTTC. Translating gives CASSWSSRCSFGYTF. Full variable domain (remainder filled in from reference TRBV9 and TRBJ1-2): DSGVTQTPKHLITATGQRVTLRCSPRSGDLSVYWYQQSLDQGLQFLIQYYNGEERAKGNILERFSAQQFPDLHSELNLSSLELGDSALYFCASSWSSRCSFGYTFGSGTRLTVV.

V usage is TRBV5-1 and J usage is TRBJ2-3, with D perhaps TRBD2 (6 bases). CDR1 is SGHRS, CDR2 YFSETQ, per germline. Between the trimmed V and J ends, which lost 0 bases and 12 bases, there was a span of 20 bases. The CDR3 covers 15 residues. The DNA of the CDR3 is TGCGCCAGCAGCTTGGAGGCTAGCGTGAGGGGTACTCAGTATTTT. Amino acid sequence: CASSLEASVRGTQYF.

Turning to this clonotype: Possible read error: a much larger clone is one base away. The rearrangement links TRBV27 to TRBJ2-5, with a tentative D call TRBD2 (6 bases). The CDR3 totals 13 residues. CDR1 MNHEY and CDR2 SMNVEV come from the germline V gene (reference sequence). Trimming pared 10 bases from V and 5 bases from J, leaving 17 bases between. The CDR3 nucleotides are TGTGCCATCAGCTTCGGGGGTCGTGAGACCCAGTACTTC. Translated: CAISFGGRETQYF.